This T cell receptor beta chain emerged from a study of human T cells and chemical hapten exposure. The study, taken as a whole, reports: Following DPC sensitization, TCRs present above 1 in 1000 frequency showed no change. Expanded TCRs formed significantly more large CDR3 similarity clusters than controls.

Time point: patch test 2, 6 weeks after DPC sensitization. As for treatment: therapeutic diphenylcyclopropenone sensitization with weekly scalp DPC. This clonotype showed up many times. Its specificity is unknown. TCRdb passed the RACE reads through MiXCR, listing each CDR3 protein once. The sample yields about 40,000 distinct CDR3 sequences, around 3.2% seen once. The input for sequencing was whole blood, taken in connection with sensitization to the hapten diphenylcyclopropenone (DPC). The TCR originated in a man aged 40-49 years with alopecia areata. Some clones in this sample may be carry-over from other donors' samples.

The CDR3 DNA reads as TGTGCCAGCAGCAACGCCCGAAACCTCACCTACGAGCAGTACTTC. Translating it yields CASSNARNLTYEQYF. V usage is TRBV7-9 and J usage is TRBJ2-7; D is uncertain. Germline values: CDR1 SEHNR, CDR2 FQNEAQ (reference sequence). V lost 5 bases and J 2 bases, leaving 16 bases between the germline ends. The length of the CDR3 is 15 residues.